Given below is one TCR beta chain in context. The sample originates from a study of blood T cell repertoires in COVID-19. Across the study: The United States, Italy and Spain supplied acute and convalescent COVID-19 samples. T cells, B-cell-depleted T cells, or PBMCs supplied cDNA or gDNA.

Under the authors' procedure: Amplification of reference gene primers provided the estimated nucleated cell counts. Generated by immunoSEQ multiplex PCR, the TCRdb table keeps only in-frame clones and is missing some. That table is the source of V, J and clone size, and D and trimming were worked out from the DNA. Altogether around 32,000 clones are present, 86% being singletons, with the ten largest covering just over 5.5%. This clonotype was obtained from a woman older than 75 with active or convalescent COVID-19. The material sequenced was peripheral blood.

In DNA form, the CDR3 reads TGTGCCAGCAGCCCAGGACAGTTGAACACTGAAGCTTTCTTT. Translation: CASSPGQLNTEAFF. The chain links TRBV7-3 to TRBJ1-1, with D possibly TRBD1 on 6 matching bases. CDR1 SGHTA and CDR2 FQGTGA come from the germline V gene. This CDR3 has 14 residues. Trimming took off 5 bases at V and 0 bases at J, with 10 bases between the two ends.